The 32 T cell receptor beta chains listed next were all sequenced from one sample in a study of cytomegalovirus exposure and HLA in healthy donors. PCR primers comprised 60 Vbeta and 13 Jbeta primers. Sequencing used immunoSEQ multiplex PCR; TCRdb keeps in-frame clones, though not all of them. The data hold some 190,000 clones, with over 70% observed a single time. Sequencing was performed on PBMCs. The receptors here all came from a young man in good health and CMV-seronegative.

The chain has TRBV7-9 and TRBJ2-2; 10 bases are shared with TRBD1. The trim removed 5 bases at V and 3 bases at J, leaving 9 bases unmatched. The CDR3 consists of 17 residues. The germline V gene encodes CDR1 SEHNR and CDR2 FQNEAQ (reference sequence). The CDR3 loop is CASSPAPGQGYTGELFF. The CDR3 DNA follows: TGTGCCAGCAGCCCCGCCCCGGGACAGGGGTACACCGGGGAGCTGTTTTTT.

The CDR3 is CAWSVDERGYTF. In DNA form, the CDR3 reads TGTGCCTGGAGTGTAGATGAGCGGGGCTACACCTTC. The chain links TRBV30 to TRBJ1-2; no firm D call. This CDR3 is built from 12 residues. Germline V gives CDR1 GTSNPN, CDR2 SVGIG (reference sequence). V was clipped by 0 bases and J by 8 bases, with 10 bases between them.

The rearrangement uses TRBV9 and TRBJ2-7, with TRBD2 as a possible D gene (7 bases). The CDR3 extends over 16 amino acids. The germline gives CDR1 SGDLS, CDR2 YYNGEE. Trimming stripped 3 bases from V and 3 bases from J, with 19 bases between. In DNA form, the CDR3 reads TGTGCCAGCAGCGATCCTGGGGGCGGGGGTGACTACGAGCAGTACTTC. Translating it yields CASSDPGGGGDYEQYF.

The chain couples TRBV25-1 to TRBJ2-6, with 8 bases lining up with TRBD2. V shed 8 bases and J 3 bases; nucleotides not matched to a gene: 15. This CDR3 has 18 amino acids. Germline V gives CDR1 MGHDK, CDR2 SYGVNS. CDR3 sequence: CASQNPLAGGDGANVLTF. In DNA, the CDR3 is TGTGCCAGCCAGAACCCCCTGGCGGGAGGAGATGGGGCCAACGTCCTGACTTTC.

This clone was detected a few times. One end of the junction does not line up with germline, which may come from a read error. V usage is TRBV6-5 and J usage is TRBJ1-2; TRBD1 matches 9 bases. The CDR3 has 12 amino acids. Germline CDR1 is MNHEY and CDR2 is SVGAGI. CDR3 sequence reads: CASSKGTGWDDF. The CDR3 bases are TGTGCCAGCAGTAAAGGGACAGGGTGGGATGATTTC.

The chain has TRBV6-1 and TRBJ2-3; no clear D. CDR3 size: 12 residues. Germline CDR1 reads MNHNS; CDR2 reads SASEGT. Deletions cut 6 bases from V and 0 bases from J, with 4 bases between. In DNA, the CDR3 is TGTGCCAGCAGCTCGAGCACAGATACGCAGTATTTT. This codes for CASSSSTDTQYF.

The rearrangement joins TRBV30 to TRBJ2-3; D uncertain. The CDR3 runs to 11 residues. Per the germline V gene, CDR1 is GTSNPN and CDR2 is SVGIG (reference sequence). Deletions cut 2 bases from V and 9 bases from J, with 9 bases between. In DNA form, the CDR3 reads TGTGCCTGGAGTATCAGTGAAACGCAGTATTTT. Amino acid sequence: CAWSISETQYF.

V usage is TRBV7-6 and J usage is TRBJ1-6, with D unclear. The CDR3 has 15 residues. Trimming pared 0 bases from V and 6 bases from J, leaving 9 bases between. Looked up from germline, CDR1 is SGHVS and CDR2 is FNYEAQ. CDR3 in amino acids: CASSLAAGPNSPLHF. The CDR3 nucleotides read TGTGCCAGCAGCTTAGCGGCAGGTCCTAATTCACCCCTCCACTTT.

CDR3 protein: CASAGDNDQPQHF. The CDR3 DNA is TGTGCCAGTGCCGGGGACAACGATCAGCCCCAGCATTTT. This chain uses TRBV18 with TRBJ1-5, with D perhaps TRBD1 (6 bases). Trimming cost V 9 bases and J 5 bases, with 14 bases left between them. Germline V CDR1 and CDR2: KGHSH, LQKENI. The CDR3 contains 13 residues.

This sequence joins TRBV19 and TRBJ1-5; D remains ambiguous. Between the trimmed V and J ends, which lost 3 bases and 4 bases, there was a span of 4 bases. The length of the CDR3 is 12 residues. Looked up from germline, CDR1 is LNHDA and CDR2 is SQIVND (reference sequence). The CDR3 bases are TGTGCCAGTAGTATCCGTAATCAGCCCCAGCATTTT. Translation: CASSIRNQPQHF. Full variable domain (rest looked up from reference TRBV19 and TRBJ1-5): DGGITQSPKYLFRKEGQNVTLSCEQNLNHDAMYWYRQDPGQGLRLIYYSQIVNDFQKGDIAEGYSVSREKKESFPLTVTSAQKNPTAFYLCASSIRNQPQHFGDGTRLSIL.

This clone occurred once. The chain has TRBV5-6 and TRBJ1-3; 8 nucleotides match TRBD1. Germline assignment: CDR1 SGHDT and CDR2 YYEEEE. CDR3 length: 16 amino acids. V lost 4 bases and J lost 2; bases outside the gene matches: 8. The CDR3 sequence is CASSKGQGGTGNTIYF. The CDR3 DNA reads as TGTGCCAGCAGCAAAGGACAGGGAGGTACTGGAAACACCATATATTTT.

A remark on this clone: One end of the junction does not line up with germline, which may come from a read error. The J gene is TRBJ2-7, the V gene TRBV7-9; D gene uncertain. Germline CDR1 reads SEHNR; CDR2 reads FQNEAQ (reference sequence). This CDR3 region has 16 residues. This chain's CDR3 is CSSSPDQAISSYEQYF. The CDR3 nucleotides read TGTTCCAGCAGCCCCGATCAGGCGATAAGCTCCTACGAGCAGTACTTC.

The chain recombines TRBV11-2 with TRBJ2-1; 11 positions match TRBD2. V was pared by 8 bases and J by 8 bases, with 11 bases of the junction left unmatched. The CDR3 spans 15 residues. Germline V gene lookup returns CDR1 SGHAT and CDR2 FQNNGV. The CDR3 region is CASARVAGGGDEQFF. The CDR3 nucleotides read TGTGCCAGCGCCCGCGTAGCGGGAGGGGGGGATGAGCAGTTCTTC.

The chain uses TRBV12-5 and TRBJ1-2, with D perhaps TRBD1 (5 bases). This CDR3 region has 14 residues. V lost 6 bases and J lost 6, with 17 bases in between. CDR1 is LGHNT, CDR2 FRNRAP, per germline. The CDR3 is CASGFDSVPHGYTF. The DNA of the CDR3 is TGTGCTAGTGGCTTTGACAGCGTTCCCCATGGCTACACCTTC.

The rearrangement links TRBV5-1 to TRBJ1-4; D gene uncertain. In germline, CDR1 is SGHRS, CDR2 YFSETQ. With 2 bases removed from V and 0 bases from J, the gap between germline ends came to 8 bases. The CDR3 runs to 15 residues. The CDR3, as DNA: TGCGCCAGCAGCTTAACAGCTGCAACTAATGAAAAACTGTTTTTT. This gives the protein CASSLTAATNEKLFF. The full variable domain, rest sourced from reference TRBV5-1 and TRBJ1-4, is KAGVTQTPRYLIKTRGQQVTLSCSPISGHRSVSWYQQTPGQGLQFLFEYFSETQRNKGNFPGRFSGRQFSNSRSEMNVSTLELGDSALYLCASSLTAATNEKLFFGSGTQLSVL.

This chain links TRBV7-9 with TRBJ1-2, with D perhaps matching TRBD1 (6 bases). Trimming removed 5 bases at V and 1 base at J, with 8 bases between. Germline CDR1 and CDR2: SEHNR and FQNEAQ (reference sequence). This CDR3 has 13 amino acids. The CDR3, as DNA: TGTGCCAGCAGCCGACAGGTTAACTATGGCTACACCTTC. Translating it yields CASSRQVNYGYTF.

This chain links TRBV7-9 with TRBJ2-7; 7 positions agree with TRBD1. J was trimmed by 6 bases and V by 7 bases; bases with no gene match: 3. CDR3 length: 11 amino acids. Germline CDR1 reads SEHNR; CDR2 reads FQNEAQ (reference sequence). CDR3 sequence reads: CASTRGPEQYF. The CDR3 region has the DNA TGTGCCAGCACTAGGGGGCCCGAGCAGTACTTC.

There are a few counts of this clone. This chain connects TRBV18 to TRBJ2-1; 10 bases are a match to TRBD2. Germline-derived CDR1 and CDR2 are KGHSH and LQKENI. The CDR3 totals 15 residues. The V gene end was trimmed by 3 bases and the J gene end by 7 bases; junction bases not matched to a gene: 6. In DNA, the CDR3 is TGTGCCAGCTCACCGGGTCTAGCGGGGGAAAATGAGCAGTTCTTC. This translates into CASSPGLAGENEQFF.

CDR3 nucleotides: TGTGCCAGCAGTTACTGGGGTGGGGCTTTGGACAATGAGCAGTTCTTC. Translated, it gives CASSYWGGALDNEQFF. This sequence joins TRBV6-5 and TRBJ2-1, with a weak D call TRBD1 (5 bases). V dropped 1 base and J dropped 5 bases, with 15 bases sitting between them. This CDR3 has 16 amino acids. The V gene's germline CDR1 is MNHEY and CDR2 SVGAGI.

V usage is TRBV7-2 and J usage is TRBJ2-3; D unresolved. The germline V and J ends were trimmed by 4 bases and 4 bases, with 3 bases remaining between them. Germline V lookup: CDR1 SGHTA, CDR2 FQGNSA. CDR3 length equals 11 residues. CDR3 amino acids: CASSWPDTQYF. The DNA for the CDR3 is TGTGCCAGCAGCTGGCCAGATACGCAGTATTTT.

DNA of the CDR3: TGTGCCAGCAGCCAGGGTATCTACGAGCAGTACTTC. It translates to CASSQGIYEQYF. This chain uses TRBV2 with TRBJ2-7; possibly TRBD1 for D (5 bases). V lost 6 bases and J 3 bases, leaving 9 bases between the germline ends. CDR3 length: 12 amino acids. Looked up from germline, CDR1 is SNHLY and CDR2 is FYNNEI. The full variable domain, in which reference TRBV2 and TRBJ2-7 provide the parts outside the CDR3, is EPEVTQTPSHQVTQMGQEVILRCVPISNHLYFYWYRQILGQKVEFLVSFYNNEISEKSEIFDDQFSVERPDGSNFTLKIRSTKLEDSAMYFCASSQGIYEQYFGPGTRLTVT.

The chain combines TRBV7-2 with TRBJ2-7, with 9 bases aligning to TRBD2. Per the germline V gene, CDR1 is SGHTA and CDR2 is FQGNSA. The trim removed 5 bases at V and 2 bases at J, leaving 10 bases unmatched. This CDR3 comprises 16 residues. The CDR3 loop is CASSPFHGGRAYEQYF. CDR3 in DNA: TGTGCCAGCAGCCCATTTCATGGCGGGAGGGCCTACGAGCAGTACTTC.

The rearrangement uses TRBV11-2 and TRBJ1-1, with TRBD1 identical over 7 bases. J gave up 4 bases and V 0 bases, and 8 bases lay outside the gene matches. Germline lookup yields CDR1 SGHAT and CDR2 FQNNGV. The CDR3 runs to 16 residues. CDR3 DNA: TGTGCCAGCAGCTTAGATCCGGTGGGGACAGTCACTGAAGCTTTCTTT. Its protein product is CASSLDPVGTVTEAFF.

The V call is TRBV7-9, the J call TRBJ2-1; 12 nucleotides align to TRBD2. J was trimmed by 8 bases and V by 1 base; bases with no gene match: 9. Germline values: CDR1 SEHNR, CDR2 FQNEAQ (reference sequence). The CDR3 extends over 17 amino acids. CDR3 bases: TGTGCCAGCAGCTTAGGGCTAGCGGGAGGGCCTGAGGATGAGCAGTTCTTC. It is translated as CASSLGLAGGPEDEQFF.

V gene TRBV27 combines with J gene TRBJ2-7; 11 nucleotides agree with TRBD2. J gave up 2 bases and V 5 bases, and 8 bases lay outside the gene matches. CDR1 and CDR2 (germline): MNHEY, SMNVEV (reference sequence). The length of the CDR3 is 16 residues. The DNA for the CDR3 is TGTGCCAGCAGTCGCGTAGCGGGAGGGCCGCCCTACGAGCAGTACTTC. It is translated as CASSRVAGGPPYEQYF.

This clone was detected only once. The chain combines TRBV27 with TRBJ2-3; D not certain. CDR1 is MNHEY and CDR2 is SMNVEV in the germline V gene (reference sequence). Trimming removed 6 bases from V and 6 bases from J, with 10 bases in between. The CDR3 covers 12 residues. Here the CDR3 reads CASRQYSDTQYF. CDR3 nucleotides: TGTGCCAGCAGACAGTATTCGGATACGCAGTATTTT.

The chain combines TRBV28 with TRBJ1-1; no clear D gene. Trimming left V 2 bases short and J 2 bases short, with 9 bases between. Germline-derived CDR1 and CDR2 are MDHEN and SYDVKM. There are 14 residues in the CDR3. CDR3 sequence reads: CASSLLGGNTEAFF. The CDR3 nucleotides are TGTGCCAGCAGTTTACTCGGAGGAAACACTGAAGCTTTCTTT. Combining the CDR3 with reference TRBV28 and TRBJ1-1 gives the whole variable domain DVKVTQSSRYLVKRTGEKVFLECVQDMDHENMFWYRQDPGLGLRLIYFSYDVKMKEKGDIPEGYSVSREKKERFSLILESASTNQTSMYLCASSLLGGNTEAFFGQGTRLTVV.

This clone was found once. The V gene is TRBV14, the J gene TRBJ1-1; D might be TRBD1 (6 bases). V was trimmed by 4 bases and J by 1 base, leaving 10 bases between them. The CDR3 has 14 residues. Germline V gives CDR1 SGHDN, CDR2 FVKESK. CDR3 in amino acids: CASSPRTANTEAFF. The CDR3 coding sequence is TGTGCCAGCAGCCCTCGGACAGCGAACACTGAAGCTTTCTTT.

The rearrangement joins TRBV6-6 to TRBJ2-6; 9 nucleotides line up with TRBD1. The V gene's germline CDR1 is MNHNY and CDR2 SVGAGI (reference sequence). Trimming at V came to 7 bases and at J to 5 bases, leaving 9 bases not matched to a gene. The CDR3 consists of 16 residues. CDR3 in DNA: TGTGCCAGCAACCGGGACAGGGCTCAAAGGGCCAACGTCCTGACTTTC. This codes for CASNRDRAQRANVLTF.

Concerning this clone itself: The same CDR3 can be traced to other DNA sequences in this sample. The chain couples TRBV25-1 to TRBJ1-2, with a possible D match to TRBD1 (6 bases). V lost 2 bases and J lost 3, with 19 bases in between. The CDR3 is made up of 17 amino acids. Germline V gene sequence: CDR1 MGHDK, CDR2 SYGVNS. CDR3 sequence (DNA): TGTGCCAGCAGTGAAATATGGGCAGGGGACCTTGACTATGGCTACACCTTC. Translating gives CASSEIWAGDLDYGYTF.

The chain employs TRBV7-3 and TRBJ1-1, with 8 bases that match TRBD1. J lost 5 bases, V lost 2 bases, and 10 bases had no gene match. The CDR3 is made up of 16 amino acids. Germline CDR1 is SGHTA and CDR2 is FQGTGA. The CDR3 is CASSLGGQGARTEAFF. CDR3 nucleotide sequence: TGTGCCAGCAGCTTAGGGGGGCAGGGGGCAAGGACTGAAGCTTTCTTT. The whole variable domain, filled in from reference TRBV7-3 and TRBJ1-1, reads GAGVSQTPSNKVTEKGKYVELRCDPISGHTALYWYRQSLGQGPEFLIYFQGTGAADDSGLPNDRFFAVRPEGSVSTLKIQRTERGDSAVYLCASSLGGQGARTEAFFGQGTRLTVV.

The chain employs TRBV4-3 and TRBJ2-7; a weak D match, TRBD1 (5 bases). Germline-derived CDR1 and CDR2 are LGHNA and YSLEER. V was clipped by 0 bases and J by 3 bases, with 12 bases between them. The CDR3 has 15 amino acids. CDR3 region: CASSQEKAQGYEQYF. In DNA, the CDR3 is TGCGCCAGCAGCCAAGAGAAGGCGCAGGGCTACGAGCAGTACTTC.